What follows are 20 T cell receptor beta chains derived from one specimen sequenced in a study of blood T cell repertoires in COVID-19. The table came from immunoSEQ multiplex PCR; TCRdb's copy has only in-frame clones and leaves some out. Of over 200,000 clones listed, 70% to 85% are singletons. The sequencing sample was made of peripheral blood. These receptors were collected from an elderly woman with acute or convalescent COVID-19.

The J gene is TRBJ1-2, the V gene TRBV7-2; D is possibly TRBD1 (6 bases). The V gene lost 5 bases and the J gene lost 4 bases, with 11 bases spanning the gap. CDR1 and CDR2 from the germline V gene are SGHTA and FQGNSA. The CDR3 has 13 residues. CDR3 nucleotide sequence: TGTGCCAGCAGCCAGACAGGTTCCTATGGCTACACCTTC. Protein sequence: CASSQTGSYGYTF.

The chain employs TRBV5-1 and TRBJ2-7, with TRBD2 as a possible D gene (6 bases). Germline V gene lookup returns CDR1 SGHRS and CDR2 YFSETQ. The CDR3 runs to 14 residues. V gave up 3 bases and J gave up 5 bases, with 15 bases separating them. The CDR3 sequence is CASSSQPGVNEQYF. In DNA, the CDR3 is TGCGCCAGCAGCTCTCAGCCGGGAGTGAACGAGCAGTACTTC.

Here the CDR3 reads CASLWEETQYF. CDR3 nucleotide sequence: TGTGCCAGCCTCTGGGAGGAGACCCAGTACTTC. The rearrangement uses TRBV6-5 and TRBJ2-5; maybe TRBD2 (5 bases). CDR1 is MNHEY, CDR2 SVGAGI, per germline. With 8 bases removed from V and 5 bases from J, the gap between germline ends came to 9 bases. This CDR3 has 11 amino acids.

The chain couples TRBV3-1 (or the pseudogene TRBV3-2) to TRBJ1-2, with D hard to call. The germline V and J ends were trimmed by 4 bases and 5 bases, with 20 bases remaining between them. CDR3 length: 16 residues. The germline gives CDR1 LGHDT, CDR2 YNNKEL (reference sequence). DNA for the CDR3: TGTGCCAGCAGCCGGCAAGGTTCAGGTCCTTTGTATGGCTACACCTTC. Translated: CASSRQGSGPLYGYTF.

The chain uses TRBV7-3 and TRBJ2-1; D might be TRBD1 (6 bases). In germline, CDR1 is SGHTA, CDR2 FQGTGA. There are 13 residues in the CDR3. V lost 4 bases to trimming and J lost 8 bases, with 12 bases between them. CDR3 loop: CASSWLQGYEQFF. The CDR3 bases are TGTGCCAGCAGCTGGTTACAGGGATATGAGCAGTTCTTC.

This rearrangement joins TRBV4-3 to TRBJ1-4; D gene unclear. The CDR3 consists of 16 residues. Germline V gene data show CDR1 as LGHNA and CDR2 as YSLEER. Trimming cost V 4 bases and J 0 bases, with 12 bases left between them. The CDR3 DNA reads as TGCGCCAGCAGCCGAACTGGGCTGGCAACTAATGAAAAACTGTTTTTT. It yields the protein CASSRTGLATNEKLFF.

The CDR3 here is CATSRGGTGSAEQYF. The CDR3 nucleotides are TGTGCCACCAGCAGAGGTGGGACAGGGTCTGCGGAGCAGTACTTC. The chain has TRBV15 and TRBJ2-7; TRBD1 aligns across 9 bases. There are 15 residues in the CDR3. Trimming at V came to 1 base and at J to 7 bases, leaving 8 bases not matched to a gene. Germline V gives CDR1 LNHNV, CDR2 YYDKDF (reference sequence).

The chain employs TRBV5-8 and TRBJ1-3; possible D gene TRBD1, 5 bases. The CDR3 totals 16 residues. Trimming cost V 5 bases and J 0 bases, with 15 bases left between them. Germline lookup yields CDR1 SGHTS and CDR2 YDEGEE. The DNA for the CDR3 is TGTGCCAGCAGACCTCAGGGTCACCTCTCTGGAAACACCATATATTTT. It yields the protein CASRPQGHLSGNTIYF. The variable domain in full, with the rest retrieved from reference TRBV5-8 and TRBJ1-3, is EAGVTQSPTHLIKTRGQQATLRCSPISGHTSVYWYQQALGLGLQFLLWYDEGEERNRGNFPPRFSGRQFPNYSSELNVNALELEDSALYLCASRPQGHLSGNTIYFGEGSWLTVV.

The chain is built from TRBV19 and TRBJ1-2; D unclear. This CDR3 has 18 amino acids. Germline loops: CDR1 LNHDA, CDR2 SQIVND (reference sequence). V lost 3 bases and J 7 bases, leaving 27 bases between the germline ends. CDR3 loop: CASSIGCYGITSLCGYTF. The CDR3 bases are TGTGCCAGTAGTATTGGCTGTTACGGGATAACGAGTCTATGTGGCTACACCTTC. The complete variable domain, with remaining parts taken from reference TRBV19 and TRBJ1-2, reads DGGITQSPKYLFRKEGQNVTLSCEQNLNHDAMYWYRQDPGQGLRLIYYSQIVNDFQKGDIAEGYSVSREKKESFPLTVTSAQKNPTAFYLCASSIGCYGITSLCGYTFGSGTRLTVV.

The CDR3 is CASSLSGYEQYF. The CDR3 DNA is TGCGCCAGCAGCTTGTCCGGTTACGAGCAGTACTTC. The chain recombines TRBV5-1 with TRBJ2-7; D call uncertain. From germline, CDR1 is SGHRS and CDR2 YFSETQ. V was shortened by 1 base and J by 4 bases, with 6 bases between the two germline ends. CDR3 length: 12 amino acids.

The gene calls are TRBV19 and TRBJ1-4; D may be TRBD1 (5 bases). CDR1 is LNHDA and CDR2 is SQIVND in the germline V gene (reference sequence). V dropped 3 bases and J dropped 7 bases, with 9 bases sitting between them. The CDR3 is made up of 13 amino acids. CDR3 region: CASSIVTAEKLFF. The DNA for the CDR3 is TGTGCCAGTAGTATTGTGACAGCTGAAAAACTGTTTTTT. Supplemented by reference TRBV19 and TRBJ1-4, the full variable domain reads DGGITQSPKYLFRKEGQNVTLSCEQNLNHDAMYWYRQDPGQGLRLIYYSQIVNDFQKGDIAEGYSVSREKKESFPLTVTSAQKNPTAFYLCASSIVTAEKLFFGSGTQLSVL.

The chain uses TRBV7-9 and TRBJ2-2; 11 bases fit TRBD1. Germline CDR1 reads SEHNR; CDR2 reads FQNEAQ (reference sequence). The CDR3 contains 15 residues. With 5 bases clipped from V and 3 bases from J, the junction kept 2 bases outside the gene matches. The CDR3, as DNA: TGTGCCAGCAGCCAGGGACAGGGGGACACCGGGGAGCTGTTTTTT. Amino acid sequence: CASSQGQGDTGELFF.

This chain links TRBV11-1 with TRBJ1-1; tentatively, D is TRBD1 (5 bases). Germline-derived CDR1 and CDR2 are SGHAT and FQDESV (reference sequence). Trimming removed 3 bases at V and 1 base at J, with 6 bases between. The CDR3 has 13 amino acids. CDR3 sequence reads: CASSLGQNTEAFF. The CDR3 region has the DNA TGTGCCAGCAGCTTGGGGCAGAACACTGAAGCTTTCTTT.

The gene calls are TRBV15 and TRBJ2-1; TRBD2 agrees at 15 bases. The CDR3 loop spans 20 amino acids. Trimming removed 5 bases from V and 0 bases from J; junction bases left unmatched: 11. Germline values: CDR1 LNHNV, CDR2 YYDKDF (reference sequence). This CDR3 is CATSPRTSGGGGFSYNEQFF. The CDR3, as DNA: TGTGCCACCAGCCCTCGGACTAGCGGGGGGGGTGGGTTCTCCTACAATGAGCAGTTCTTC.

J is TRBJ1-4 and V is TRBV6-1, with no clear D. Germline CDR1 and CDR2: MNHNS and SASEGT. V was trimmed by 2 bases and J by 10 bases, leaving 14 bases between them. The CDR3 has 14 amino acids. CDR3 DNA: TGTGCCAGCAGTGAAAGGGCAGGCAGCGGAAAACTGTTTTTT. The encoded protein is CASSERAGSGKLFF.

The CDR3: CASTPRDSYYGYTF. The CDR3 DNA sequence: TGTGCCAGCACCCCTAGGGACAGTTACTATGGCTACACCTTC. The V gene is TRBV14, the J gene TRBJ1-2; 7 bases are a match to TRBD1. V lost 7 bases, J lost 3 bases, and 8 bases stayed unmatched. CDR1 is SGHDN and CDR2 is FVKESK in the germline V gene. CDR3 length: 14 amino acids.

CDR3 amino acids: CASSTTGVGGYTF. The CDR3 bases are TGTGCCAGCAGTACGACAGGGGTTGGTGGCTACACCTTC. This chain joins TRBV5-4 and TRBJ1-2; 8 positions match TRBD1. V was pared by 5 bases and J by 7 bases, with 7 bases of the junction left unmatched. The CDR3 sequence is 13 residues long. Germline V gene lookup returns CDR1 SGHNT and CDR2 YYREEE (reference sequence).

V and J are TRBV19 and TRBJ1-1, with D tentatively TRBD1 (6 bases). V lost 6 bases to trimming and J lost 1 base, with 12 bases between them. In germline, CDR1 is LNHDA, CDR2 SQIVND (reference sequence). The CDR3 runs 14 residues. CDR3 nucleotides: TGTGCCAGTAGCCGCAGGGGACGGAACACTGAAGCTTTCTTT. Protein sequence: CASSRRGRNTEAFF.

The V and J genes are TRBV7-9 and TRBJ1-1; D is perhaps TRBD1 (5 bases). Trimming removed 8 bases at V and 3 bases at J, with 7 bases between. CDR1 and CDR2 (germline): SEHNR, FQNEAQ (reference sequence). The CDR3 has 11 residues. CDR3 sequence reads: CASLRDTEAFF. The CDR3 region has the DNA TGTGCCAGCCTCAGGGACACTGAAGCTTTCTTT.

This clone was seen a few times. V is TRBV6-6 and J is TRBJ2-3; 9 nucleotides match TRBD2. Germline V gene lookup returns CDR1 MNHNY and CDR2 SVGAGI (reference sequence). This CDR3 has 16 residues. V lost 2 bases, J lost 0 bases, and 3 bases stayed unmatched. The CDR3 sequence: CASSYPSGASTDTQYF. CDR3 nucleotides: TGTGCCAGCAGTTACCCTAGCGGGGCTAGCACAGATACGCAGTATTTT.